One and the same sample provided the 18 T cell receptor beta chains below, sequenced in a study of blood T cells in healthy people across ages. Primers used in a second PCR of roughly 7 to 12 cycles were a sample-barcoded 5' primer and a J-beta primer mix. Using its own MiXCR run on the 5' RACE reads, TCRdb lists one record per CDR3 protein. This sample carries around 580,000 distinct CDR3 sequences, less than 60% of them seen once, and the ten largest clones take about 26%. The specimen sequenced was blood. Receptors originate from a man older than 75 in good health.

J is TRBJ2-3 and V is TRBV12-3 or TRBV12-4, with unresolved D. There are 15 residues in the CDR3. The V end lost 6 bases, the J end lost 1 base, and 14 bases lay between the germline ends. DNA for the CDR3: TGTGCCAGCAGCCACATAGTTTCGGGCACAGATACGCAGTATTTT. Protein sequence: CASSHIVSGTDTQYF.

The V call is TRBV4-2, the J call TRBJ2-5; 7 bases are a match to TRBD1. The J call may be in error: the DNA end matches TRBJ2-7 better. The V gene's germline CDR1 is LGHNA and CDR2 YNFKEQ. The CDR3 covers 16 residues. The CDR3 sequence is CASSQALGTAIYEQYF. The CDR3 DNA follows: TGTGCCAGCAGCCAAGCCCTTGGGACAGCGATATACGAGCAGTACTTC.

This chain uses TRBV7-2 with TRBJ2-3; 7 bases align to TRBD2. The ends lost 0 bases at V and 11 bases at J; junction bases unmatched: 8. Looked up from germline, CDR1 is SGHTA and CDR2 is FQGNSA. The CDR3 covers 14 residues. The CDR3 region has the DNA TGTGCCAGCAGCTTAGCCGGGAGGCTGTACGAGCAGTATTTT. This encodes CASSLAGRLYEQYF.

This clonotype was found many times. The chain joins TRBV6-5 to TRBJ2-7, with 9 bases that match TRBD1. V shed 5 bases, J shed 9 bases, and the junction held 8 bases outside the gene matches. In germline, CDR1 is MNHEY, CDR2 SVGAGI. The CDR3 runs to 13 residues. CDR3 nucleotide sequence: TGTGCCAGCAGTATGGGACAGGGTGACGCGCAGTACTTC. This translates into CASSMGQGDAQYF.

CDR3 protein: CSATGERGIYEQYF. The CDR3 DNA reads TGCAGTGCTACAGGGGAGAGAGGGATCTACGAACAGTACTTC. This chain links TRBV20-1 with TRBJ2-5; maybe TRBD1 (6 bases). The V end was cut by 4 bases, the J end by 11 bases, with 23 bases between. CDR3 length: 14 residues. Germline loops: CDR1 DFQATT, CDR2 SNEGSKA (reference sequence).

The chain couples TRBV6-2 or TRBV6-3 to TRBJ1-1, with D possibly matching TRBD1 (5 bases). The CDR3 covers 12 residues. Trimming left V 0 bases short and J 11 bases short, with 10 bases between. The V gene's germline CDR1 is MNHEY and CDR2 SVGEGT. The CDR3 protein is CASSYSSWGAFF. CDR3 bases: TGTGCCAGCAGTTACTCGAGTTGGGGCGCTTTCTTT.

In its sample, this clonotype was seen a few times. The chain carries TRBV29-1 and TRBJ2-3; TRBD1 aligns across 8 bases. V was pared by 4 bases and J by 1 base, with 4 bases of the junction left unmatched. Looked up from germline, CDR1 is SQVTM and CDR2 is ANQGSEA. The CDR3 spans 14 residues. CDR3 region: CSVGGQAGTDTQYF. The CDR3 nucleotides read TGCAGCGTTGGGGGACAGGCTGGCACAGATACGCAGTATTTT.

The chain joins TRBV20-1 to TRBJ1-2; possibly TRBD1 for D (5 bases). The length of the CDR3 is 13 residues. Germline CDR1 DFQATT, CDR2 SNEGSKA (reference sequence). V lost 3 bases and J lost 7, with 15 bases in between. The CDR3 coding sequence is TGCAGTGCTAGGAGGGAGGGGCTAGGTGGCTACACCTTC. This translates into CSARREGLGGYTF.

The genes are TRBV30 and TRBJ2-3; 9 nucleotides align to TRBD2. After removal of 2 bases from V and 6 bases from J, the junction contained 3 bases not matched to a gene. Per the germline V gene, CDR1 is GTSNPN and CDR2 is SVGIG (reference sequence). CDR3 length equals 13 residues. CDR3 DNA sequence: TGTGCCTGGAGTATCGGGACTAGCGATACGCAGTATTTT. As protein: CAWSIGTSDTQYF.

The chain links TRBV29-1 to TRBJ1-6; 8 bases are a match to TRBD1. This CDR3 region has 14 residues. V trimming: 6 bases; J trimming: 6 bases; junction bases outside the gene matches: 7. Germline V gives CDR1 SQVTM, CDR2 ANQGSEA. The CDR3 DNA reads TGCAGCGTCACCAGCGGACAGGGTAATTCACCCCTCCACTTT. Its protein is CSVTSGQGNSPLHF.

This clonotype was seen only a few times. V gene TRBV5-5 combines with J gene TRBJ1-1, with D unclear. Trimming took 0 bases from V and 0 from J, leaving 6 bases between them. CDR3 length equals 14 residues. Germline CDR1 reads SGHKS; CDR2 reads YYEKEE (reference sequence). CDR3 residues: CASSLATMNTEAFF. DNA of the CDR3: TGTGCCAGCAGCTTGGCGACCATGAACACTGAAGCTTTCTTT.

This clonotype was observed a single time. The genes are TRBV27 and TRBJ2-6; D may match TRBD1 or TRBD2 (5 bases each). V was trimmed by 2 bases and J by 0 bases, leaving 20 bases between them. The CDR3 sequence is 20 residues long. CDR1 is MNHEY, CDR2 SMNVEV, per germline (reference sequence). The CDR3 DNA reads as TGTGCCAGCAGTTTAAAGGCCACAGGCCAAACTAGCTCTGGGGCCAACGTCCTGACTTTC. Translating it yields CASSLKATGQTSSGANVLTF.

In its sample, this clonotype was seen a few times. This chain connects TRBV7-2 to TRBJ2-7, with TRBD1 identical over 8 bases. CDR1 and CDR2 (germline): SGHTA, FQGNSA. Unmatched junction bases numbered 10, after V lost 5 bases and J lost 4 bases. This CDR3 comprises 15 residues. CDR3 in amino acids: CASSQKGTGQYEQYF. The CDR3 nucleotides read TGTGCCAGCAGCCAAAAAGGGACAGGTCAATACGAGCAGTACTTC.

This clonotype was seen only once. The chain joins TRBV20-1 to TRBJ1-1; no firm D call. The V gene lost 6 bases and the J gene lost 1 base, with 12 bases spanning the gap. This CDR3 region has 13 residues. CDR1 DFQATT and CDR2 SNEGSKA come from the germline V gene (reference sequence). CDR3 in amino acids: CSAPPQRNTEAFF. DNA of the CDR3: TGCAGTGCGCCGCCCCAAAGGAACACTGAAGCTTTCTTT.

This chain links TRBV10-3 with TRBJ1-2, with TRBD1 matching over 7 bases. With 10 bases clipped from V and 1 base from J, the junction kept 15 bases outside the gene matches. CDR3 size: 16 residues. From germline, CDR1 is ENHRY and CDR2 SYGVKD. The CDR3 bases are TGTGCCACCTCACCGGTGGCAGGGGGAGATAACTATGGCTACACCTTC. This codes for CATSPVAGGDNYGYTF.

A word on this clonotype: This may come from a read error, since a much larger clone is one base off. The V gene is TRBV6-5, the J gene TRBJ2-3, with unresolved D. The germline V gene has CDR1 MNHEY and CDR2 SVGAGI. The CDR3 runs 13 residues. V shed 6 bases and J shed 1 base, with 8 bases lying between them. CDR3 coding DNA: TGTGCCAGCAGGAAACCTGGCACAGATACGCAGTATTTT. It encodes CASRKPGTDTQYF.

The chain combines TRBV10-3 with TRBJ2-1; D gene unclear. V gave up 0 bases and J gave up 5 bases, with 5 bases separating them. The germline CDR1 and CDR2 sequences are ENHRY and SYGVKD. The CDR3 is 13 residues long. Here the CDR3 DNA reads TGTGCCATCAGTGAGTCAGGAGACAATGAGCAGTTCTTC. It codes for CAISESGDNEQFF.

This clonotype occurred a few times. The V gene is TRBV6-2 or TRBV6-3, the J gene TRBJ2-1; D ambiguous. The V gene's germline CDR1 is MNHEY and CDR2 SVGEGT. This CDR3 spans 12 amino acids. The ends were cut back, 6 bases at V and 8 bases at J, with 11 bases in the middle. CDR3 sequence reads: CASSRDWYEQFF. The DNA for the CDR3 is TGTGCCAGCAGCCGAGACTGGTATGAGCAGTTCTTC.